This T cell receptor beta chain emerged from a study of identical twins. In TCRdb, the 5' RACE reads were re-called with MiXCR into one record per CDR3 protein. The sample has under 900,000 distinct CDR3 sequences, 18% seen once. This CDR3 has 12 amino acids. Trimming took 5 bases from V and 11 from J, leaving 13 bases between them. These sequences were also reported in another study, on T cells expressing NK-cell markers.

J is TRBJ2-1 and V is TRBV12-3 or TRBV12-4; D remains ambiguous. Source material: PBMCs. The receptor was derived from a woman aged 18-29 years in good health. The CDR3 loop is CASSPGREKQFF. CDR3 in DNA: TGTGCCAGCAGTCCTGGCCGAGAAAAGCAGTTCTTC.